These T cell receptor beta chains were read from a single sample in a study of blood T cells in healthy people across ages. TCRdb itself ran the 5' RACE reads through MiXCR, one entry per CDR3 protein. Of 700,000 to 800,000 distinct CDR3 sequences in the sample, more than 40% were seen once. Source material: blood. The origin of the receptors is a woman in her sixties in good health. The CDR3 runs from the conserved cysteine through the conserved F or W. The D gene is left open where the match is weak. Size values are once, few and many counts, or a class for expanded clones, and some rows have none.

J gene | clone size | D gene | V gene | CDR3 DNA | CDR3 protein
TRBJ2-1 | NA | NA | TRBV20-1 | TGCGGGGGGATCGGGAGCGGGTATGAGCAGTTCTTC | CGGIGSGYEQFF
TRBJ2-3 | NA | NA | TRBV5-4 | TGTGCCAGCAGCTTTGGGGACGGTAGCACAAATACGCAGTATTTT | CASSFGDGSTNTQYF
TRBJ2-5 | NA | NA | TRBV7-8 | TGTGCCAGCACCGTCGATCGGGGAGTAATTCAAGAGACCCAGTACTTC | CASTVDRGVIQETQYF
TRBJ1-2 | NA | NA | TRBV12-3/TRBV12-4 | TGTGCCAGCAGCCCATGGCGGGGTCGGGGCTACACCTTC | CASSPWRGRGYTF
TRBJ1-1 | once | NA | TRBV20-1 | TGTTTCACAGGGTTTGACACTGAAGCTTTCTTT | CFTGFDTEAFF
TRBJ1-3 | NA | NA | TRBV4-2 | TGTGCCAGCAGCCAAGAATCGGGGGGCTCTGGAAACACCATATATTTT | CASSQESGGSGNTIYF
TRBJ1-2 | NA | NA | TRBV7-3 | TGTGCCAGCAGCCCGGTGGTGGGGGGCTATGGCTACACCTTC | CASSPVVGGYGYTF
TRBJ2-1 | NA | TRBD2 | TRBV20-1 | TGCAGTGCTGGGACCCCTAGCGGGTTGGCAAATGAGCAGTTCTTC | CSAGTPSGLANEQFF
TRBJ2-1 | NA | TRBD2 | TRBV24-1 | TGTGCCACCAGTGGGGGTAGCGGGGGGCTTGGTGAGCAGTTCTTC | CATSGGSGGLGEQFF
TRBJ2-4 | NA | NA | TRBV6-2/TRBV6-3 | TGTGCCAGCAGTGACGGTCTAGCCAAAAACATTCAGTACTTC | CASSDGLAKNIQYF
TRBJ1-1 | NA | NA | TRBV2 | TGTGCCAGCATGTCCATGGTAAAGGACACTGAAGCTTTCTTT | CASMSMVKDTEAFF
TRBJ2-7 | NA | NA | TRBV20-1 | TGCAGTGCTAGAACTAGCTCCCACTACGAGCAGTACTTC | CSARTSSHYEQYF
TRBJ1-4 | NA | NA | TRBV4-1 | TGCGCCAGCAGCCAGCGCCAAGGGAGGGAGGCAGAAAAACTGTTTTTT | CASSQRQGREAEKLFF
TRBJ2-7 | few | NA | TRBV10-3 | TGTGCCATCAGTGAGTCGAATCACAGGGTGGTTGTCCCCTACGAGCAGTACTTC | CAISESNHRVVVPYEQYF
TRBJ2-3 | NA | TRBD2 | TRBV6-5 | TGTGCCAGCAGTTCCGGACTAGCGGGAGGGTGGACAGATACGCAGTATTTT | CASSSGLAGGWTDTQYF